What follows are 27 T cell receptor beta chains derived from one specimen sequenced in a study of CD4+ T cells in melanoma. TCRdb's copy holds only in-frame clones and misses some; the assay was immunoSEQ multiplex PCR. The repertoire consists of 50,000 to 60,000 clones, with almost 70% occurring once and the leading ten covering about 5.1%. The sequenced sample consisted of tumor tissue. The receptors stem from a human donor with melanoma.

This clone was picked up a small number of times. Other nucleotide sequences in the sample specify the same CDR3. The chain carries TRBV5-1 and TRBJ2-7; 11 positions match TRBD1. CDR1 and CDR2 (germline): SGHRS, YFSETQ. With V trimmed by 3 bases and J by 4 bases, 3 bases remained unmatched. The CDR3 has 14 residues. The CDR3 nucleotides read TGCGCCAGCAGCTCCGGGACAGGGGGTTACGAGCAGTACTTC. Its translation: CASSSGTGGYEQYF.

This clone was found many times. This chain uses TRBV5-4 with TRBJ2-1; a weak D match, TRBD1 (8 bases). CDR1 is SGHNT, CDR2 YYREEE, per germline (reference sequence). CDR3 length: 14 residues. V gave up 3 bases and J gave up 8 bases, with 15 bases separating them. CDR3 in amino acids: CASSWGGQEDEQFF. For the CDR3, the DNA is TGTGCCAGCAGCTGGGGGGGACAGGAAGATGAGCAGTTCTTC.

V is TRBV5-1 and J is TRBJ1-4; the D gene is possibly TRBD1 (6 bases). Germline V gives CDR1 SGHRS, CDR2 YFSETQ. The germline V and J ends were trimmed by 0 bases and 11 bases, with 8 bases remaining between them. The CDR3 loop spans 12 amino acids. DNA for the CDR3: TGCGCCAGCAGCTTGGACAGGGATAAACTGTTTTTT. It is translated as CASSLDRDKLFF.

The chain joins TRBV7-9 to TRBJ1-1; D unclear. Germline CDR1 and CDR2: SEHNR and FQNEAQ (reference sequence). This CDR3 comprises 13 residues. The V and J ends lost 7 bases and 4 bases respectively, with 13 bases between them. CDR3 nucleotide sequence: TGTGCCAGCAACCCCCCCCGTAGCACTGAAGCTTTCTTT. Its protein is CASNPPRSTEAFF.

V gene TRBV5-1 combines with J gene TRBJ2-3; maybe TRBD2 (7 bases). The germline CDR1 and CDR2 sequences are SGHRS and YFSETQ. With 4 bases removed from V and 5 bases from J, the gap between germline ends came to 20 bases. There are 16 residues in the CDR3. DNA for the CDR3: TGCGCCAGCAGCGTGGACCTAGGGGGGGTCCAAGATACGCAGTATTTT. Amino acids: CASSVDLGGVQDTQYF.

The chain recombines TRBV28 with TRBJ1-4, with D unresolved. Trimming removed 0 bases at V and 10 bases at J, with 12 bases between. Germline CDR1 reads MDHEN; CDR2 reads SYDVKM. The CDR3 has 14 amino acids. Written as DNA, the CDR3 is TGTGCCAGCAGTTTATGGCGGAAAGGGTCAAAACTGTTTTTT. It specifies CASSLWRKGSKLFF.

This chain joins TRBV6-5 and TRBJ2-3; 7 bases fit TRBD2. J was trimmed by 5 bases and V by 0 bases; bases with no gene match: 5. Germline CDR1 MNHEY, CDR2 SVGAGI. This CDR3 comprises 15 residues. The CDR3 region is CASSYSLLAEDTQYF. CDR3 nucleotides: TGTGCCAGCAGTTACTCATTGCTAGCGGAAGATACGCAGTATTTT.

The chain couples TRBV6-5 to TRBJ1-2, with 11 bases lining up with TRBD1. In germline, CDR1 is MNHEY, CDR2 SVGAGI. The CDR3 contains 16 residues. V was clipped by 4 bases and J by 1 base; unmatched bases: 5. The CDR3 protein is CASSSAGTGGNYGYTF. The CDR3 nucleotides read TGTGCCAGCAGTTCAGCCGGGACAGGGGGTAACTATGGCTACACCTTC.

J is TRBJ1-5 and V is TRBV6-6; TRBD1 might be the D (5 bases). The CDR3 sequence is 12 residues long. The ends were cut back, 5 bases at V and 5 bases at J, with 7 bases in the middle. CDR1 and CDR2 from the germline V gene are MNHNY and SVGAGI (reference sequence). CDR3 nucleotide sequence: TGTGCCAGCAGTACGGGGGATCAGCCCCAGCATTTT. This codes for CASSTGDQPQHF.

The chain employs TRBV6-1 and TRBJ1-4; 7 bases align to TRBD1. Germline trimming cut 2 bases from V and 17 bases from J; bases unmatched to any gene: 14. Germline V gives CDR1 MNHNS, CDR2 SASEGT. The CDR3 length is 14 residues. The CDR3 spells CASSENLFAGTDFF. CDR3 nucleotides: TGTGCCAGCAGTGAAAATTTATTCGCCGGGACAGACTTTTTT.

The rearrangement links TRBV4-2 to TRBJ1-6; TRBD1 agrees at 9 bases. CDR3 length: 18 amino acids. Germline CDR1 and CDR2: LGHNA and YNFKEQ. J lost 10 bases, V lost 3 bases, and 16 bases had no gene match. The CDR3 DNA is TGTGCCAGCAGCCAGGATTACTCCGGGACAGGGCCGAGCTCACCCCTCCACTTT. Its protein is CASSQDYSGTGPSSPLHF.

The chain employs TRBV2 and TRBJ2-2; TRBD2 agrees at 8 bases. The CDR3 runs 15 residues. Trimming removed 8 bases from V and 5 bases from J; junction bases left unmatched: 10. Per the germline V gene, CDR1 is SNHLY and CDR2 is FYNNEI. CDR3 bases: TGTGCCAGCCGTGGAAGCGGGGGTCTAACCGGGGAGCTGTTTTTT. Translating it yields CASRGSGGLTGELFF.

This clone was recorded at least ten times. This same CDR3 is encoded by further DNA sequences in the sample. The chain couples TRBV2 to TRBJ2-1, with 11 bases lining up with TRBD2. Germline trimming cut 5 bases from V and 4 bases from J; bases unmatched to any gene: 1. The germline gives CDR1 SNHLY, CDR2 FYNNEI. The length of the CDR3 is 14 residues. The CDR3 loop is CASSIAGGYNEQFF. The CDR3 nucleotides read TGTGCCAGCAGTATAGCGGGGGGGTACAATGAGCAGTTCTTC.

The chain joins TRBV2 to TRBJ1-4; D is uncertain. The CDR3 length is 17 residues. CDR1 and CDR2 from the germline V gene are SNHLY and FYNNEI. Trimming took 1 base from V and 4 from J, leaving 16 bases between them. This CDR3 is CASSEDMGIGLNEKLFF. In nucleotides, the CDR3 is TGTGCCAGCAGTGAAGATATGGGAATAGGGCTTAATGAAAAACTGTTTTTT.

The V call is TRBV27, the J call TRBJ2-3, with D maybe TRBD1 (5 bases). The germline V gene has CDR1 MNHEY and CDR2 SMNVEV (reference sequence). Trimming removed 5 bases at V and 4 bases at J, with 19 bases between. This CDR3 is built from 16 residues. Here the CDR3 DNA reads TGTGCCAGCAGTCTAGTGACTCTAAAAGGGGCAGATACGCAGTATTTT. Its translation: CASSLVTLKGADTQYF.

This sequence joins TRBV6-6 and TRBJ1-5; D uncertain. V was trimmed by 0 bases and J by 2 bases, leaving 5 bases between them. The CDR3 runs 14 residues. Germline V gene lookup returns CDR1 MNHNY and CDR2 SVGAGI (reference sequence). This chain's CDR3 is CASSYSIGNQPQHF. Here the CDR3 DNA reads TGTGCCAGCAGTTACTCTATCGGCAATCAGCCCCAGCATTTT.

The rearrangement joins TRBV4-1 to TRBJ1-5, with 7 bases aligning to TRBD1. Looked up from germline, CDR1 is MGHRA and CDR2 is YSYEKL. The CDR3 totals 15 residues. V lost 0 bases, J lost 9 bases, and 8 bases stayed unmatched. The CDR3 DNA follows: TGCGCCAGCAGCCAAGATGACACAGGGGTTGGGCCCCAGCATTTT. Translated, it gives CASSQDDTGVGPQHF.

In this sample, this clone turned up a few times. The rearrangement links TRBV6-1 to TRBJ1-6; 8 bases agree with TRBD1. V gave up 6 bases and J gave up 5 bases; unmatched junction bases: 6. CDR1 and CDR2 from the germline V gene are MNHNS and SASEGT. The CDR3 consists of 15 residues. The CDR3 DNA reads as TGTGCCAGCAGGCCAGGGGGCAGGCATAATTCACCCCTCCACTTT. It specifies CASRPGGRHNSPLHF.

The V and J genes are TRBV11-2 and TRBJ2-3; D possibly uses TRBD1 or TRBD2 (6 bases each). The CDR3 runs to 14 residues. Germline V lookup: CDR1 SGHAT, CDR2 FQNNGV. Trimming shortened V by 5 bases and J by 5 bases, and 14 bases separated the two germline ends. The CDR3 sequence is CASSPEGGQDTQYF. CDR3 nucleotides: TGTGCCAGCAGCCCCGAAGGGGGGCAAGATACGCAGTATTTT. The full variable domain, rest sourced from reference TRBV11-2 and TRBJ2-3, is EAGVAQSPRYKIIEKRQSVAFWCNPISGHATLYWYQQILGQGPKLLIQFQNNGVVDDSQLPKDRFSAERLKGVDSTLKIQPAKLEDSAVYLCASSPEGGQDTQYFGPGTRLTVL.

This clone showed up just a few times. The V gene is TRBV7-9, the J gene TRBJ2-7; D is unresolved. Trimming took off 5 bases at V and 2 bases at J, with 7 bases between the two ends. The CDR3 consists of 12 residues. Germline CDR1 SEHNR, CDR2 FQNEAQ (reference sequence). For the CDR3, the DNA is TGTGCCAGCAGCCCTACAGCCTACGAGCAGTACTTC. This encodes CASSPTAYEQYF.

This sequence joins TRBV4-1 and TRBJ2-2; possible D gene TRBD2, 6 bases. The V gene's germline CDR1 is MGHRA and CDR2 YSYEKL. The V end lost 0 bases, the J end lost 1 base, and 9 bases lay between the germline ends. This CDR3 comprises 16 residues. The CDR3 DNA is TGCGCCAGCAGCCAAGACCGGGGGATGAACACCGGGGAGCTGTTTTTT. Its translation is CASSQDRGMNTGELFF.

Judged by abundance, this clone is medium-sized. The chain employs TRBV9 and TRBJ2-3, with D maybe TRBD2 (6 bases). Between the trimmed V and J ends, which lost 0 bases and 5 bases, there was a span of 13 bases. CDR3 length equals 15 residues. Germline assignment: CDR1 SGDLS and CDR2 YYNGEE. The CDR3 nucleotides are TGTGCCAGCAGCGTAGCCCAGTCCGGGAGAGATACGCAGTATTTT. Protein: CASSVAQSGRDTQYF.

The chain recombines TRBV5-6 with TRBJ2-1; 7 nucleotides line up with TRBD2. The CDR3 is made up of 15 amino acids. J lost 0 bases, V lost 0 bases, and 0 bases had no gene match. The V gene's germline CDR1 is SGHDT and CDR2 YYEEEE. CDR3 nucleotide sequence: TGTGCCAGCAGCTTGGGCGGGGGCTCCTACAATGAGCAGTTCTTC. It codes for CASSLGGGSYNEQFF.

V is TRBV25-1 and J is TRBJ2-5; D assignment may be TRBD1 or TRBD2 (5 bases each). Trimming stripped 3 bases from V and 1 base from J, with 9 bases between. The CDR3 runs to 14 residues. The V gene's germline CDR1 is MGHDK and CDR2 SYGVNS. The CDR3, as DNA: TGTGCCAGCAGTGACCGGGACGGCCAAGAGACCCAGTACTTC. This codes for CASSDRDGQETQYF.

The chain joins TRBV29-1 to TRBJ2-1; D may be TRBD1 (6 bases). CDR3 length equals 14 residues. Germline CDR1 and CDR2: SQVTM and ANQGSEA. Trimming removed 5 bases from V and 8 bases from J, with 19 bases in between. DNA of the CDR3: TGCAGCGTTCGATCGGCAGGGGCTAGGGATGAGCAGTTCTTC. Translation gives CSVRSAGARDEQFF.

This clone has only one observation. The chain joins TRBV2 to TRBJ2-2; D ambiguous. V lost 4 bases and J lost 5, with 5 bases in between. Germline CDR1 is SNHLY and CDR2 is FYNNEI. This CDR3 has 12 residues. Here the CDR3 DNA reads TGTGCCAGCAGTGGTGTAACCGGGGAGCTGTTTTTT. It codes for CASSGVTGELFF. Looking up the rest from reference TRBV2 and TRBJ2-2 gives the full variable domain: EPEVTQTPSHQVTQMGQEVILRCVPISNHLYFYWYRQILGQKVEFLVSFYNNEISEKSEIFDDQFSVERPDGSNFTLKIRSTKLEDSAMYFCASSGVTGELFFGEGSRLTVL.

The chain joins TRBV5-1 to TRBJ2-2, with TRBD1 matching 9 bases. CDR3 length: 16 residues. V gave up 2 bases and J gave up 4 bases; unmatched junction bases: 6. Per germline, CDR1 SGHRS and CDR2 YFSETQ. As DNA, the CDR3 is TGCGCCAGCAGCTTCATGGGACAGGGCCGCACCGGGGAGCTGTTTTTT. Protein product: CASSFMGQGRTGELFF.